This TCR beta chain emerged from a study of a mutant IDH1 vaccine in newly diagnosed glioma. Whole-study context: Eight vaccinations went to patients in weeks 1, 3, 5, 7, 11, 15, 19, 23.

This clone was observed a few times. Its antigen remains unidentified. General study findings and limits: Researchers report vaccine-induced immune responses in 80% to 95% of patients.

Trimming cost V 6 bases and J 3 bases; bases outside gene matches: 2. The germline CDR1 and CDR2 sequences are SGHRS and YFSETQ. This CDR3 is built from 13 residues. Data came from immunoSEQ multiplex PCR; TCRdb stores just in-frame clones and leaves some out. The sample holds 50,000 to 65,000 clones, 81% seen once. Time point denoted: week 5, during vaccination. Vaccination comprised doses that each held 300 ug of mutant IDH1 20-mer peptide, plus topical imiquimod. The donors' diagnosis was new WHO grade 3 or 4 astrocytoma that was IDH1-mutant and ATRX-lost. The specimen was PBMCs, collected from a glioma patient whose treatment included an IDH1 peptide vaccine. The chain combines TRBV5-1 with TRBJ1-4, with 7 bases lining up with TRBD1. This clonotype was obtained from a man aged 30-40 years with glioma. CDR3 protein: CASTGQPNEKLFF. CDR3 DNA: TGCGCCAGCACGGGACAGCCTAATGAAAAACTGTTTTTT. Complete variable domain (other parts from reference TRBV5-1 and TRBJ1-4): KAGVTQTPRYLIKTRGQQVTLSCSPISGHRSVSWYQQTPGQGLQFLFEYFSETQRNKGNFPGRFSGRQFSNSRSEMNVSTLELGDSALYLCASTGQPNEKLFFGSGTQLSVL.